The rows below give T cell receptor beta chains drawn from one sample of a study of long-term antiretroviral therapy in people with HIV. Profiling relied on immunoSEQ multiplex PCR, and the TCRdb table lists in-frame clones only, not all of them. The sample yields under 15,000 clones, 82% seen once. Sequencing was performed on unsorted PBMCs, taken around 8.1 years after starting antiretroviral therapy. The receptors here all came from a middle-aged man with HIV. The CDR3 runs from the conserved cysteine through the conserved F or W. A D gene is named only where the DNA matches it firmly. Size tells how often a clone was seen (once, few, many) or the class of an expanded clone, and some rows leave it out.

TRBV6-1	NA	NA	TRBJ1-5	CASSLLPVSNQPQHF	TGTGCCAGCAGCCTGCTGCCCGTAAGCAATCAGCCCCAGCATTTT
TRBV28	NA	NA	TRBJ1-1	CASSLADWGAEAFF	TGTGCCAGCAGTTTAGCCGATTGGGGGGCTGAAGCTTTCTTT
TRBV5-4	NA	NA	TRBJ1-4	CASSFGGAGEKLFF	TGTGCCAGCAGCTTCGGGGGGGCAGGTGAAAAACTGTTTTTT
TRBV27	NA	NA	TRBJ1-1	CASRTPRGGLTEAFF	TGTGCCAGCAGGACCCCCAGGGGAGGTCTCACTGAAGCTTTCTTT
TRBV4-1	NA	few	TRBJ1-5	CASSQEGGRSNQPQHF	TGCGCCAGCAGCCAAGAGGGGGGCCGGAGCAATCAGCCCCAGCATTTT
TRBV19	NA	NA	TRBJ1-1	CASSITGTANTEAFF	TGTGCCAGTAGTATAACCGGGACGGCTAACACTGAAGCTTTCTTT
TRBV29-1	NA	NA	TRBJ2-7	CSVLQLDEQYF	TGCAGCGTCCTTCAACTGGATGAGCAGTACTTC
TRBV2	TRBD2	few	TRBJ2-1	CASSVGLVYNEQFF	TGTGCCAGCAGTGTGGGACTAGTCTACAATGAGCAGTTCTTC
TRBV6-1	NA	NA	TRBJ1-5	CASSDGGYHNQPQHF	TGTGCCAGCAGTGATGGGGGCTACCACAATCAGCCCCAGCATTTT
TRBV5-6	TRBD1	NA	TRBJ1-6	CASSWGTGISPLHF	TGTGCCAGCAGCTGGGGGACAGGGATTTCACCCCTCCACTTT
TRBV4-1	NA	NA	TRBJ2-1	CASSPFQGIFYNEQFF	TGCGCCAGCAGCCCTTTCCAGGGGATCTTCTACAATGAGCAGTTCTTC
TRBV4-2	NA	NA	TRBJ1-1	CASSQDWETEAFF	TGTGCCAGCAGCCAAGATTGGGAGACTGAAGCTTTCTTT
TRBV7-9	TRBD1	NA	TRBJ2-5	CASSPAQGKDAETQYF	TGTGCCAGCAGCCCAGCACAGGGGAAGGACGCAGAGACCCAGTACTTC
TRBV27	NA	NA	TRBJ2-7	CASSPGTFTYEQYF	TGTGCCAGCAGCCCCGGGACTTTCACTTACGAGCAGTACTTC
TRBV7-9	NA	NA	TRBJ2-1	CASSLEGDYASYSYNEQFF	TGTGCCAGCAGCTTAGAGGGGGACTACGCCTCCTACTCCTACAATGAGCAGTTCTTC
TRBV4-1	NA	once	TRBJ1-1	CASSPRTGKGTEAFF	TGCGCCAGCAGCCCCAGGACGGGAAAAGGGACTGAAGCTTTCTTT
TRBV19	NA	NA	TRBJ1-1	CASSMEAGANVEAFF	TGTGCCAGTAGTATGGAGGCGGGGGCGAACGTTGAAGCTTTCTTT
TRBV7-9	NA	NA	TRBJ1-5	CASSLGGQPQHF	TGTGCCAGCAGTCTCGGGGGCCAGCCCCAGCATTTT
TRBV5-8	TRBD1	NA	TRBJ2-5	CASSLEFDRELETQYF	TGTGCCAGCAGCTTGGAATTCGACAGGGAATTAGAGACCCAGTACTTC
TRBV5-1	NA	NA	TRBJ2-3	CASSLRPDGRDTQYF	TGCGCCAGCAGCTTGAGACCCGATGGGAGGGATACGCAGTATTTT
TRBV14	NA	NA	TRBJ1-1	CASSQVGEWPSAFF	TGTGCCAGCAGCCAAGTGGGAGAATGGCCCTCCGCTTTCTTT
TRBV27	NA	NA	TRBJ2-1	CASSLPQGNEQFF	TGTGCCAGCAGTTTACCACAGGGAAATGAGCAGTTCTTC
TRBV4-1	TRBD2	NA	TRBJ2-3	CASSRALAGFTDTQYF	TGCGCCAGCAGCCGAGCACTAGCGGGGTTTACAGATACGCAGTATTTT
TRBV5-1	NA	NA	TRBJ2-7	CASSLETAYEQYF	TGCGCCAGCAGCTTGGAGACAGCCTACGAGCAGTACTTC
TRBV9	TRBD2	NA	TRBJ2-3	CASSASRGALQTQYF	TGTGCCAGCAGCGCTTCGCGGGGGGCCCTCCAGACGCAGTATTTT
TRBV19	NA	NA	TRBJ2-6	CASSIGVTGANVLTF	TGTGCCAGTAGTATTGGGGTTACAGGGGCCAACGTCCTGACTTTC
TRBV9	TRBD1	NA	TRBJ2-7	CASSGRDRADEQYF	TGTGCCAGCAGCGGTCGGGACAGGGCCGACGAGCAGTACTTC
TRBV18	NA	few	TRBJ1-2	CASSPGGSYGYTF	TGTGCCAGCTCACCAGGGGGTAGCTATGGCTACACCTTC
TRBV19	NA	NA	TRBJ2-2	CASLPRANTGELFF	TGTGCCAGCCTACCCAGGGCGAACACCGGGGAGCTGTTTTTT
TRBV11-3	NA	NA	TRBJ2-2	CASSSPGAKDGELFF	TGTGCCAGCAGCTCCCCGGGGGCGAAGGACGGGGAGCTGTTTTTT
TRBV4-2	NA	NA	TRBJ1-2	CASSPARVPYGYTF	TGTGCCAGCAGCCCGGCCAGGGTTCCCTATGGCTACACCTTC
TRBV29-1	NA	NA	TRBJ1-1	CSVDGVNTEAFF	TGCAGCGTTGATGGGGTGAACACTGAAGCTTTCTTT
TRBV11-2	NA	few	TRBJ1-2	CASSLGPNYGYTF	TGTGCCAGCAGCTTAGGGCCTAACTATGGCTACACCTTC
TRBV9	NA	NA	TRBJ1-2	CASSASGDYGYTF	TGTGCCAGCAGCGCCAGTGGTGACTATGGCTACACCTTC
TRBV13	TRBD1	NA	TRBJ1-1	CASSVDRATEAFF	TGTGCCAGCAGCGTGGACAGGGCGACTGAAGCTTTCTTT
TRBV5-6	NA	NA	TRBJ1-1	CASSFRDVNTEAFF	TGTGCCAGCAGCTTCAGGGATGTAAACACTGAAGCTTTCTTT
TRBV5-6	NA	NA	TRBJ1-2	CASSLGGSGYTF	TGTGCCAGCAGCCTAGGCGGCAGCGGCTACACCTTC
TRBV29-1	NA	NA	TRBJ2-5	CSVEIGRDIYQETQYF	TGCAGCGTTGAAATCGGCAGGGACATATACCAAGAGACCCAGTACTTC
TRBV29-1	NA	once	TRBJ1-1	CSVEDPRGGTEAFF	TGCAGCGTTGAAGATCCCAGGGGTGGCACTGAAGCTTTCTTT
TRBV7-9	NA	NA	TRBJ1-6	CASSSLGGEDSPLHF	TGTGCCAGCAGCTCCCTGGGAGGGGAGGATTCACCCCTCCACTTT
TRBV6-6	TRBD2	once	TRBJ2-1	CASSYGTSEGNEQFF	TGTGCCAGCAGTTACGGGACTAGCGAGGGCAATGAGCAGTTCTTC
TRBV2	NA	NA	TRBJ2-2	CASSDFAIGELFF	TGTGCCAGCAGTGATTTTGCGATCGGGGAGCTGTTTTTT
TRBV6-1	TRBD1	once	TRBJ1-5	CASRDRESKPQHF	TGTGCCAGCAGGGACAGGGAAAGTAAGCCCCAGCATTTT
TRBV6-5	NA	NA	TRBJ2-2	CASSYGLNTGELFF	TGTGCCAGCAGCTACGGGCTTAACACCGGGGAGCTGTTTTTT
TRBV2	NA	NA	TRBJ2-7	CASSGTVSYEQYF	TGTGCCAGCAGTGGAACGGTGTCCTACGAGCAGTACTTC
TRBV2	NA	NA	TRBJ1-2	CASSGILANYGYTF	TGTGCCAGCAGTGGGATACTAGCTAACTATGGCTACACCTTC
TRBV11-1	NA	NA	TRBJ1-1	CASSPISTEAFF	TGTGCCAGCAGCCCAATTAGCACTGAAGCTTTCTTT